Described below is a single T cell receptor (beta chain) sequence and its context. The TCR cDNA carried a universal primer site and UMIs from 5'RACE template switching. TCRdb re-called the 5' RACE reads with MiXCR, one entry per CDR3 protein. This table has 80,000 to 100,000 distinct CDR3 sequences, around 9.8% appearing once. The CDR3 is made up of 21 amino acids. The germline gives CDR1 MNHEY, CDR2 SVGEGT. Trimming removed 8 bases from V and 4 bases from J; junction bases left unmatched: 29. The data were obtained in a study of T cells after yellow fever vaccination. Study-level results: Abundant bulk-derived clonotypes could contaminate FACS-sorted repertoires. Post-booster samples contained most primary-vaccination clones (more than 95% CD4, almost 90% CD8). The secondary response was weaker, and its peak arrived faster, on day 5 versus 15.

The J gene is TRBJ2-3, the V gene TRBV6-2 or TRBV6-3, with 8 nucleotides matching TRBD2. This TCR was recovered from a young man who received the YFV17D yellow fever vaccine. Sequenced material: CD8+ T cells not binding an NS4B(214-222) dextramer, sorted from PBMCs, taken approximately 16 days after the first yellow fever vaccination. DNA for the CDR3: TGTGCCAGCCTCCTTGGGGTTAATCGGGCGGGCGTCGGGGGGGTGTCAGATACGCAGTATTTT. It specifies CASLLGVNRAGVGGVSDTQYF.